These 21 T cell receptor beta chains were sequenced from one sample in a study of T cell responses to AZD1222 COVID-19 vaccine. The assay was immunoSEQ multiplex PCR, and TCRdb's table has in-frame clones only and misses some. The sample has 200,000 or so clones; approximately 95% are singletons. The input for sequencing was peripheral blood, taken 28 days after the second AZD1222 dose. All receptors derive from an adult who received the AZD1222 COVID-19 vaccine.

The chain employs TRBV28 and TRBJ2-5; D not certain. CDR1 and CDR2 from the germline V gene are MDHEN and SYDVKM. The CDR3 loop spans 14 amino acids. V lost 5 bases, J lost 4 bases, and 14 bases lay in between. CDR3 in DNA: TGTGCCAGCAGTAGCGTGTCGTGGGTAGAGACCCAGTACTTC. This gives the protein CASSSVSWVETQYF.

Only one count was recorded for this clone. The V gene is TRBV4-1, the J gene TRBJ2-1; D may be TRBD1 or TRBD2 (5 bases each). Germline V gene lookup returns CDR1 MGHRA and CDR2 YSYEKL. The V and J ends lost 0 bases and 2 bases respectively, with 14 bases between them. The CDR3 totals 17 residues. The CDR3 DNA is TGCGCCAGCAGCCAAGATCGACTATGGGGGACCTACAATGAGCAGTTCTTC. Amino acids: CASSQDRLWGTYNEQFF.

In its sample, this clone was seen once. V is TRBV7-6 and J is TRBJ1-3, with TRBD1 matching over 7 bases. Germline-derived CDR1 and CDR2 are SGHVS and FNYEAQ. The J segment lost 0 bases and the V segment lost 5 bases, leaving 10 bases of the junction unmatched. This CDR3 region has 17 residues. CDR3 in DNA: TGTGCCAGCAGCCATCGGACAGGCCATAGCTCTGGAAACACCATATATTTT. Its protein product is CASSHRTGHSSGNTIYF. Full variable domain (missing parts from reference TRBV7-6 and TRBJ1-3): GAGVSQSPRYKVTKRGQDVALRCDPISGHVSLYWYRQALGQGPEFLTYFNYEAQQDKSGLPNDRFSAERPEGSISTLTIQRTEQRDSAMYRCASSHRTGHSSGNTIYFGEGSWLTVV.

DNA of the CDR3: TGTGCCAGCAGCGTCCTCGGGGGCGGGACGAGCTCCTACGAGCAGTACTTC. As protein: CASSVLGGGTSSYEQYF. The chain recombines TRBV7-8 with TRBJ2-7, with D perhaps TRBD1 or TRBD2 (6 bases each). The V and J ends lost 5 bases and 0 bases respectively, with 20 bases between them. The CDR3 has 17 amino acids. CDR1 SGHVS and CDR2 FQNEAQ come from the germline V gene.

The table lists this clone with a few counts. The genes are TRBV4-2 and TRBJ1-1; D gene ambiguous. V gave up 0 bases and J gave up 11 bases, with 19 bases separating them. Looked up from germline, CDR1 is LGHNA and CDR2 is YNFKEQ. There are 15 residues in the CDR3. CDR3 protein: CASSQDRTLTVGAFF. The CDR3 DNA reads TGTGCCAGCAGCCAAGATCGAACGTTAACAGTAGGGGCTTTCTTT.

The CDR3 region has the DNA TGTGCCAGCACGGTCGAGGGCACTGAAGCTTTCTTT. This codes for CASTVEGTEAFF. The chain carries TRBV6-6 and TRBJ1-1; D not certain. V lost 7 bases and J lost 4, with 10 bases in between. There are 12 residues in the CDR3. Germline values: CDR1 MNHNY, CDR2 SVGAGI (reference sequence).

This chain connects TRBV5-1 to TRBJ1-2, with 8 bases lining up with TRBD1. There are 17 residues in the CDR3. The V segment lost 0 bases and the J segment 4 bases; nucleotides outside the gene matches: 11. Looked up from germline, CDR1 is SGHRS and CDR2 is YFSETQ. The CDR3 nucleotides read TGCGCCAGCAGCTTGGAACTACGGACAGGGATGTCCTATGGCTACACCTTC. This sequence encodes CASSLELRTGMSYGYTF.

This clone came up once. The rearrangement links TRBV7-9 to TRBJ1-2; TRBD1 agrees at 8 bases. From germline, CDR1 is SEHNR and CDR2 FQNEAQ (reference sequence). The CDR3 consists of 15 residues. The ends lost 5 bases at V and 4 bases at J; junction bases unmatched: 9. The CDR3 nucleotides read TGTGCCAGCAGCCCAGACAGGGGTGGTAGCTATGGCTACACCTTC. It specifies CASSPDRGGSYGYTF.

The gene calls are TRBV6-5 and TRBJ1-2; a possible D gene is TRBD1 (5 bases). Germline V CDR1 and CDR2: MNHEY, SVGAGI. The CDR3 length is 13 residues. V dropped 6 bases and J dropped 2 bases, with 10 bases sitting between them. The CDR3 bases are TGTGCCAGCAGGAGAGACAGAAACTATGGCTACACCTTC. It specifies CASRRDRNYGYTF.

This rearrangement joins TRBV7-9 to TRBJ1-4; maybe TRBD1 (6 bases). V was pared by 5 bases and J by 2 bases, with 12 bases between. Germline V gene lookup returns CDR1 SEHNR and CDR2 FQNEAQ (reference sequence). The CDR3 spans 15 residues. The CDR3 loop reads CASSPIQGTNEKLFF. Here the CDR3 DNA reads TGTGCCAGCAGCCCGATACAGGGTACTAATGAAAAACTGTTTTTT.

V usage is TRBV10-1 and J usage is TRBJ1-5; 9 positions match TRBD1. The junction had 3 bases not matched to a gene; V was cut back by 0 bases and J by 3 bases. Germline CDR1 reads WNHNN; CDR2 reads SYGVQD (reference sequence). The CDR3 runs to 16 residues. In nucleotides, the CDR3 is TGCGCCAGCAGTGAGTCTTGGACAGGGGACAATCAGCCCCAGCATTTT. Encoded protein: CASSESWTGDNQPQHF.

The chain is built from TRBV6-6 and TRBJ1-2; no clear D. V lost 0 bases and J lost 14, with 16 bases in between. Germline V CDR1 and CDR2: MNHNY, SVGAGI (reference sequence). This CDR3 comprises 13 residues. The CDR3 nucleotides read TGTGCCAGCAGTTACTCGATTGAGAATCTGGGGACCTTC. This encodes CASSYSIENLGTF.

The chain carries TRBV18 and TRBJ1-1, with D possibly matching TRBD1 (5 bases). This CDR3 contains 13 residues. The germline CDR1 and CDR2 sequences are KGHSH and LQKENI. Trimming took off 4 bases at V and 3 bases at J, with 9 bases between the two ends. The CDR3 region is CASSLTADTEAFF. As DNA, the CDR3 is TGTGCCAGCTCACTGACAGCTGACACTGAAGCTTTCTTT.

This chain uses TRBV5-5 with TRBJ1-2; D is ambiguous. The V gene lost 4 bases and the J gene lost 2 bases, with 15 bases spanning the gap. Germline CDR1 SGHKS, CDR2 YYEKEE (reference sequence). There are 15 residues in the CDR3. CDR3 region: CASSPYIRLNYGYTF. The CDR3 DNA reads TGTGCCAGCAGCCCTTACATCCGACTAAACTATGGCTACACCTTC.

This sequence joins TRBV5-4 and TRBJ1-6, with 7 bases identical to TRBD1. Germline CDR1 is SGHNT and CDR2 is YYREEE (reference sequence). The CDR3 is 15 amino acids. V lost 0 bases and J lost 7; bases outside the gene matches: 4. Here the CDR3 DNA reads TGTGCCAGCAGCTTGGAGGGACAGAGAAATTCACCCCTCCACTTT. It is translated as CASSLEGQRNSPLHF.

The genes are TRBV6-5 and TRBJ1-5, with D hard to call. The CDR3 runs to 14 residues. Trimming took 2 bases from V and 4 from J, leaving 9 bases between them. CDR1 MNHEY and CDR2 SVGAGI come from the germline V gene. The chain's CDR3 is CASSYGRVNQPQHF. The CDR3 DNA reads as TGTGCCAGCAGTTACGGTCGGGTAAATCAGCCCCAGCATTTT.

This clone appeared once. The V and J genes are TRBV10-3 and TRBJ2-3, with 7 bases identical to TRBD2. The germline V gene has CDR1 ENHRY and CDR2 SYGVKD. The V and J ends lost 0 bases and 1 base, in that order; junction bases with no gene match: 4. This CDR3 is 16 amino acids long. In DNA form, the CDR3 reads TGTGCCATCAGTGAGTCGGGAGGGGCGGGCACAGATACGCAGTATTTT. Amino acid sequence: CAISESGGAGTDTQYF.

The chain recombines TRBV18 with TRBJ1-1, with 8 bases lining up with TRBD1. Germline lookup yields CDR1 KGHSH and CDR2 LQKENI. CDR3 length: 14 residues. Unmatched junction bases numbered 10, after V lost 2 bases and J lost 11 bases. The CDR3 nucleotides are TGTGCCAGCTCACCAGGGGACAGGTTTGTTGGTGCTTTCTTT. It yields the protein CASSPGDRFVGAFF. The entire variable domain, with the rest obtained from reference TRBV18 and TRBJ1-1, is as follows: NAGVMQNPRHLVRRRGQEARLRCSPMKGHSHVYWYRQLPEEGLKFMVYLQKENIIDESGMPKERFSAEFPKEGPSILRIQQVVRGDSAAYFCASSPGDRFVGAFFGQGTRLTVV.

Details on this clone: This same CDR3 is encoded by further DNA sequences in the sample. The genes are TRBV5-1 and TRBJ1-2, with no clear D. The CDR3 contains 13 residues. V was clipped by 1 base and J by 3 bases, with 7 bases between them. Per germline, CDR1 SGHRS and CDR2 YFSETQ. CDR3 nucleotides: TGCGCCAGCAGCTTGTCCGGGGACTATGGCTACACCTTC. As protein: CASSLSGDYGYTF.

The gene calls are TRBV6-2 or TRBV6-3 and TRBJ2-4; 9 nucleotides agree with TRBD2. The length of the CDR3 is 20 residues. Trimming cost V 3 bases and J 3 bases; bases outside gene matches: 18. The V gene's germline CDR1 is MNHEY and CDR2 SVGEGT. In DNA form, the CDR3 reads TGTGCCAGCAGTTATTCGGTGCGCGGGGGGGCAGAGATTGACAAAAACATTCAGTACTTC. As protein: CASSYSVRGGAEIDKNIQYF.

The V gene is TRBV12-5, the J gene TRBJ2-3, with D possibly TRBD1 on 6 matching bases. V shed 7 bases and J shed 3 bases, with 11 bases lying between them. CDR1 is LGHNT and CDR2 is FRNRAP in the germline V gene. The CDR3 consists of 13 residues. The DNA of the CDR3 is TGTGCTAGTGCAAACAGGGAAACAGATACGCAGTATTTT. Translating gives CASANRETDTQYF.